This T cell receptor beta chain was observed in a study of beta chain features in type 1 diabetes. Findings and limits, study-wide: Shorter TCRB CDR3s, moderately but significantly so, were found in Type 1 diabetes patients in all four CD4+ subsets.

All of the isolated RNA was reverse transcribed, so expressed TCRB transcripts were sequenced. Produced via immunoSEQ multiplex PCR; TCRdb's table is partial and in-frame only. The data hold roughly 240,000 clones, with around 24% observed a single time. Sorted populations all exceeded 98% purity. Germline V gives CDR1 SEHNR, CDR2 FQNEAQ (reference sequence). The length of the CDR3 is 18 residues. V lost 1 base and J lost 1; bases outside the gene matches: 10. This clone appeared a few times. Its antigen remains unidentified. The gene calls are TRBV7-9 and TRBJ2-3; 8 positions match TRBD2. The sample taken for sequencing was naive CD4+ T cells from blood. The receptor's source is a woman aged 25-40 years with type 1 diabetes. The CDR3 sequence: CASSLGFGAGVGTDTQYF. DNA for the CDR3: TGTGCCAGCAGCTTAGGCTTTGGAGCGGGAGTGGGCACAGATACGCAGTATTTT. Filled out from reference TRBV7-9 and TRBJ2-3, the complete variable domain reads DTGVSQNPRHKITKRGQNVTFRCDPISEHNRLYWYRQTLGQGPEFLTYFQNEAQLEKSRLLSDRFSAERPKGSFSTLEIQRTEQGDSAMYLCASSLGFGAGVGTDTQYFGPGTRLTVL.